Shown below are 32 T cell receptor beta chains from a single sample sequenced in a study of regulatory T cells in long-lasting Graves disease. Relying on iRepertoire HTBI primers and Arm-PCR of CDR3 regions, the team built TCR beta libraries. TCRdb redid the calling of the multiplex PCR reads with MiXCR, one entry per CDR3 protein. The top ten hold 6.5% to 8% of the sample, which has around 500,000 distinct CDR3 sequences, around 21% seen once. Specified time point: persistent/refractory GD, antithyroid drugs over 5 years with positive TRAb. PBMCs provided the RNA from which the TCR library was made. The sequences come from peripheral blood mononuclear cells (PBMCs), collected when the disease was refractory, from a patient treated with antithyroid drugs. The receptors shown here come from a female donor with Graves disease.

This clonotype was observed a few times. V and J are TRBV7-9 and TRBJ2-2; 9 bases map to TRBD1. V lost 8 bases, J lost 1 base, and 2 bases stayed unmatched. This CDR3 has 14 amino acids. Germline V CDR1 and CDR2: SEHNR, FQNEAQ (reference sequence). This CDR3 reads CASLDRGNTGELFF. The CDR3 DNA sequence: TGTGCCAGCCTGGACAGGGGGAACACCGGGGAGCTGTTTTTT. Together with reference TRBV7-9 and TRBJ2-2, the CDR3 gives the full variable domain: DTGVSQNPRHKITKRGQNVTFRCDPISEHNRLYWYRQTLGQGPEFLTYFQNEAQLEKSRLLSDRFSAERPKGSFSTLEIQRTEQGDSAMYLCASLDRGNTGELFFGEGSRLTVL.

This clonotype was detected many times. The chain carries TRBV5-1 and TRBJ1-1; D remains unclear. V was trimmed by 4 bases and J by 0 bases, leaving 10 bases between them. Germline V gives CDR1 SGHRS, CDR2 YFSETQ. The CDR3 sequence is 14 residues long. CDR3 bases: TGCGCCAGCAGCCCTATCATATTGAACACTGAAGCTTTCTTT. Translating gives CASSPIILNTEAFF.

This chain's CDR3 is CASSRPPAGELFF. The CDR3 DNA reads as TGTGCCAGTAGTCGTCCCCCCGCCGGGGAGCTGTTTTTT. The genes are TRBV19 and TRBJ2-2, with unresolved D. The CDR3 extends over 13 amino acids. Per germline, CDR1 LNHDA and CDR2 SQIVND (reference sequence). The V and J ends lost 5 bases and 6 bases respectively, with 10 bases between them.

This clonotype was recorded many times. This chain connects TRBV6-1 to TRBJ1-4, with D maybe TRBD1 (6 bases). The CDR3 is 14 amino acids. V gave up 7 bases and J gave up 3 bases, with 12 bases separating them. Germline V gene lookup returns CDR1 MNHNS and CDR2 SASEGT. DNA of the CDR3: TGTGCCAGCAAATCGGACAGCGCTAATGAAAAACTGTTTTTT. Its protein product is CASKSDSANEKLFF.

The chain recombines TRBV7-3 with TRBJ2-1; D is possibly TRBD1 (6 bases). V lost 2 bases to trimming and J lost 8 bases, with 10 bases between them. Germline assignment: CDR1 SGHTA and CDR2 FQGTGA. The CDR3 covers 13 residues. CDR3 protein: CASSLPSGDEQFF. The CDR3 nucleotides read TGTGCCAGCAGCTTACCTTCAGGGGATGAGCAGTTCTTC.

The table lists this clonotype with many counts. V and J are TRBV28 and TRBJ2-7; D is possibly TRBD1 (5 bases). Germline CDR1 is MDHEN and CDR2 is SYDVKM. The CDR3 runs to 14 residues. V gave up 6 bases and J gave up 2 bases, with 14 bases separating them. As DNA, the CDR3 is TGTGCCAGCAGGAAAACAGGTCTCGCCTACGAGCAGTACTTC. Its protein is CASRKTGLAYEQYF.

The chain combines TRBV19 with TRBJ1-1, with 9 bases that match TRBD1. Germline CDR1 reads LNHDA; CDR2 reads SQIVND (reference sequence). This CDR3 region has 17 residues. Trimming took 7 bases from V and 4 from J; bases not matched to a gene: 16. The CDR3 DNA follows: TGTGCCAGTACTCGACAGGGGGTTCATGTTTTGGCCACTGAAGCTTTCTTT. It yields the protein CASTRQGVHVLATEAFF. The whole variable domain, remainder taken from reference TRBV19 and TRBJ1-1, is DGGITQSPKYLFRKEGQNVTLSCEQNLNHDAMYWYRQDPGQGLRLIYYSQIVNDFQKGDIAEGYSVSREKKESFPLTVTSAQKNPTAFYLCASTRQGVHVLATEAFFGQGTRLTVV.

The V call is TRBV24-1, the J call TRBJ2-2; 7 nucleotides line up with TRBD2. The CDR3 has 15 residues. CDR1 is KGHDR, CDR2 SFDVKD, per germline. After removal of 9 bases from V and 4 bases from J, the junction contained 10 bases not matched to a gene. CDR3 coding DNA: TGTGCCACCGGCGAATGGGGGGGTCGCACCGGGGAGCTGTTTTTT. This sequence encodes CATGEWGGRTGELFF.

This clonotype was counted at least ten times. CDR3 in amino acids: CASSDRAGGRETQYF. CDR3 in DNA: TGTGCCAGCAGCGATCGTGCGGGAGGTAGAGAGACCCAGTACTTC. The chain links TRBV11-2 to TRBJ2-5; 8 bases agree with TRBD2. CDR1 and CDR2 (germline): SGHAT, FQNNGV. The trim removed 5 bases at V and 4 bases at J, leaving 9 bases unmatched. The CDR3 runs to 15 residues.

As concerns this clonotype: One end of the junction fails to match germline, which may point to a read error. J is TRBJ2-5 and V is TRBV11-2; possibly TRBD1 or TRBD2 for D (5 bases each). Germline V gene sequence: CDR1 SGHAT, CDR2 FQNNGV. The CDR3 length is 14 residues. CDR3 bases: TGTGCCAGCAGCTTAGCCGGGGCCAGGGAGACCCGGTACTTC. Translated, it gives CASSLAGARETRYF. Full variable domain (rest looked up from reference TRBV11-2 and TRBJ2-5): EAGVAQSPRYKIIEKRQSVAFWCNPISGHATLYWYQQILGQGPKLLIQFQNNGVVDDSQLPKDRFSAERLKGVDSTLKIQPAKLEDSAVYLCASSLAGARETRYFGPGTRLLVL.

This clonotype was counted at least ten times. The chain recombines TRBV28 with TRBJ2-7; possible D gene TRBD2, 5 bases. CDR1 MDHEN and CDR2 SYDVKM come from the germline V gene. The CDR3 runs to 14 residues. The germline V and J ends were trimmed by 2 bases and 9 bases, with 17 bases remaining between them. This CDR3 is CASSLPGSEAVQYF. The CDR3 DNA reads as TGTGCCAGCAGTTTACCCGGCTCCGAAGCGGTGCAGTACTTC.

The CDR3 nucleotides read TGTGCCAGCGGCCCCGACAGGGGTGTGAACACTGAAGCTTTCTTT. Protein product: CASGPDRGVNTEAFF. The V gene is TRBV11-2, the J gene TRBJ1-1; 8 bases match TRBD1. Germline V CDR1 and CDR2: SGHAT, FQNNGV. Unmatched junction bases numbered 8, after V lost 8 bases and J lost 0 bases. The CDR3 extends over 15 amino acids.

The V call is TRBV2, the J call TRBJ2-1; TRBD2 matches 7 bases. Germline CDR1 reads SNHLY; CDR2 reads FYNNEI. V dropped 5 bases and J dropped 7; count of bases not matched to a gene: 11. This CDR3 comprises 15 residues. The CDR3 DNA is TGTGCCAGCAGTTTACGAGGGAGGGCCCATAATGAGCAGTTCTTC. Protein sequence: CASSLRGRAHNEQFF. Using reference TRBV2 and TRBJ2-1 for the parts outside the CDR3, the full variable domain is EPEVTQTPSHQVTQMGQEVILRCVPISNHLYFYWYRQILGQKVEFLVSFYNNEISEKSEIFDDQFSVERPDGSNFTLKIRSTKLEDSAMYFCASSLRGRAHNEQFFGPGTRLTVL.

This clonotype was found many times. This rearrangement joins TRBV11-1 to TRBJ2-7, with 7 bases identical to TRBD1. Germline-derived CDR1 and CDR2 are SGHAT and FQDESV (reference sequence). The CDR3 extends over 14 amino acids. V shed 6 bases, J shed 2 bases, and the junction held 7 bases outside the gene matches. CDR3 sequence reads: CASRMTGSPYEQYF. DNA for the CDR3: TGTGCCAGCAGAATGACAGGGTCCCCCTACGAGCAGTACTTC. The variable domain in full, with the rest retrieved from reference TRBV11-1 and TRBJ2-7, is EAEVAQSPRYKITEKSQAVAFWCDPISGHATLYWYRQILGQGPELLVQFQDESVVDDSQLPKDRFSAERLKGVDSTLKIQPAELGDSAMYLCASRMTGSPYEQYFGPGTRLTVT.

A word on this clonotype: Germline is not matched at one junction end, which may reflect a read error. The V and J genes are TRBV2 and TRBJ2-2, with D perhaps matching TRBD2 (7 bases). From germline, CDR1 is SNHLY and CDR2 FYNNEI. This CDR3 is built from 18 residues. The CDR3 DNA reads as TGTGCCAGCAGTGAAGTACCCTGGGGGGGCCCGAACACCGAGGAGCTGTTTTTT. This translates into CASSEVPWGGPNTEELFF.

This clonotype was seen a few times. The chain links TRBV27 to TRBJ2-1; D may be TRBD2 (6 bases). The CDR3 sequence is 14 residues long. Trimming took off 7 bases at V and 4 bases at J, with 14 bases between the two ends. Germline lookup yields CDR1 MNHEY and CDR2 SMNVEV (reference sequence). The CDR3 DNA follows: TGTGCCAGCAAACCGGGACTTACTTACAATGAGCAGTTCTTC. The encoded protein is CASKPGLTYNEQFF.

This clonotype came up a few times. The chain uses TRBV2 and TRBJ2-6; 13 bases map to TRBD2. The CDR3 runs to 21 residues. Germline CDR1 is SNHLY and CDR2 is FYNNEI. V lost 9 bases and J lost 2; bases outside the gene matches: 19. The CDR3: CAREAGTSGIEPPPGANVLTF. CDR3 coding DNA: TGTGCCAGAGAGGCCGGGACTAGCGGGATAGAACCCCCTCCTGGGGCCAACGTCCTGACTTTC.

This clonotype was seen at least ten times. This chain joins TRBV28 and TRBJ1-6, with D perhaps matching TRBD1 (6 bases). Germline V gene data show CDR1 as MDHEN and CDR2 as SYDVKM. The CDR3 extends over 15 amino acids. V lost 2 bases, J lost 10 bases, and 15 bases lay in between. CDR3 protein: CASSLAQGLRSPLHF. The CDR3 region has the DNA TGTGCCAGCAGTTTAGCACAGGGCTTAAGGTCACCCCTCCACTTT.

This rearrangement joins TRBV30 to TRBJ2-7; 7 positions agree with TRBD2. Germline values: CDR1 GTSNPN, CDR2 SVGIG (reference sequence). The CDR3 runs 13 residues. The ends lost 3 bases at V and 4 bases at J; junction bases unmatched: 6. CDR3 sequence (DNA): TGTGCCTGGAGGACGGGAGGCGGGTACGAGCAGTACTTC. Translated: CAWRTGGGYEQYF.

The V and J genes are TRBV11-1 and TRBJ2-3; no firm D call. This CDR3 is built from 15 residues. Deletions cut 4 bases from V and 4 bases from J, with 15 bases between. From germline, CDR1 is SGHAT and CDR2 FQDESV (reference sequence). CDR3 in DNA: TGTGCCAGCAGCTATACCCGCCCCAGCCCAGATACGCAGTATTTT. Translated: CASSYTRPSPDTQYF.

In the case of this clonotype: A much larger clonotype is one base distant, so this may be a read error. Here the CDR3 omits its conserved ending phenylalanine or tryptophan, so a read error is the likely source. The chain couples TRBV7-9 to TRBJ1-2, with D unresolved. CDR1 and CDR2 from the germline V gene are SEHNR and FQNEAQ (reference sequence). The CDR3 spans 13 residues. The V and J ends lost 4 bases and 2 bases respectively, with 8 bases between them. DNA of the CDR3: TGTGCCAGCAGCTCCTTACCGAACTATGGCTACACCTAC. Protein sequence: CASSSLPNYGYTY.

This chain connects TRBV4-1 to TRBJ1-6, with 7 bases lining up with TRBD1. The CDR3 runs 16 residues. V lost 1 base and J lost 6; bases outside the gene matches: 6. Germline CDR1 reads MGHRA; CDR2 reads YSYEKL. CDR3 sequence (DNA): TGCGCCAGCAGCCAAGTAAGGGCAGGGGGTAATTCACCCCTCCACTTT. Its translation: CASSQVRAGGNSPLHF.

This clonotype was picked up many times. The V and J genes are TRBV12-3 or TRBV12-4 and TRBJ2-7, with TRBD1 identical over 10 bases. J lost 3 bases, V lost 1 base, and 12 bases had no gene match. CDR3 length: 18 residues. CDR3 region: CASSLGTGGGFLDYEQYF. The CDR3 DNA sequence: TGTGCCAGCAGTTTAGGGACAGGGGGTGGCTTCCTGGACTACGAGCAGTACTTC.

The rearrangement links TRBV11-1 to TRBJ2-7; 8 bases map to TRBD2. The ends lost 5 bases at V and 11 bases at J; junction bases unmatched: 5. CDR1 SGHAT and CDR2 FQDESV come from the germline V gene (reference sequence). The CDR3 sequence is 11 residues long. CDR3 DNA: TGTGCCAGCAGCCAGGGACTAGAAGAGTACTTC. Translated, it gives CASSQGLEEYF.

This clonotype was found many times. This chain joins TRBV13 and TRBJ2-5, with D perhaps TRBD2 (5 bases). Germline V CDR1 and CDR2: PRHDT, FYEKMQ (reference sequence). The CDR3 totals 14 residues. V shed 1 base and J shed 1 base, with 7 bases lying between them. CDR3 in amino acids: CASSLDGIQETQYF. CDR3 coding DNA: TGTGCCAGCAGCTTAGACGGGATCCAAGAGACCCAGTACTTC.

The rearrangement links TRBV27 to TRBJ1-2; TRBD1 is a possible D gene (5 bases). The CDR3 contains 14 residues. Germline CDR1 is MNHEY and CDR2 is SMNVEV (reference sequence). V lost 5 bases and J lost 4, with 14 bases in between. Here the CDR3 reads CASSPRGVGYGYTF. The CDR3 nucleotides read TGTGCCAGCAGTCCCCGAGGGGTGGGCTATGGCTACACCTTC.

V is TRBV7-9 and J is TRBJ2-7, with 9 bases lining up with TRBD1. With V trimmed by 5 bases and J by 3 bases, 11 bases remained unmatched. The CDR3 covers 16 residues. Germline V gives CDR1 SEHNR, CDR2 FQNEAQ (reference sequence). The CDR3 DNA reads as TGTGCCAGCAGCCATTCCGGGACAGGGACTTTCTACGAGCAGTACTTC. It specifies CASSHSGTGTFYEQYF.

This clonotype was counted at least ten times. The CDR3 nucleotides read TGTGCCAGCAGCTTAAACCCGGGACTGGAAAGGGAAGCTTTCTTT. Amino acid sequence: CASSLNPGLEREAFF. The chain has TRBV7-3 and TRBJ1-1; D possibly corresponds to TRBD1 (5 bases). Germline CDR1 SGHTA, CDR2 FQGTGA. This CDR3 spans 15 amino acids. Deletions cut 1 base from V and 8 bases from J, with 17 bases between.

This clonotype was detected many times. The rearrangement joins TRBV20-1 to TRBJ2-5; TRBD2 agrees at 9 bases. With 3 bases clipped from V and 5 bases from J, the junction kept 4 bases outside the gene matches. Germline V gene sequence: CDR1 DFQATT, CDR2 SNEGSKA (reference sequence). This CDR3 contains 13 residues. The CDR3 DNA is TGCAGTGCTAGCCCTAGCGGGACTGAGACCCAGTACTTC. As protein: CSASPSGTETQYF.

The V call is TRBV6-9, the J call TRBJ2-2, with D perhaps TRBD2 (5 bases). V was shortened by 3 bases and J by 6 bases, with 14 bases between the two germline ends. The germline CDR1 and CDR2 sequences are MNHGY and SVAAGI. The length of the CDR3 is 15 residues. The CDR3 nucleotides read TGTGCCAGCAGTTACTCCGGGGATATGGCCGGGGAGCTGTTTTTT. Translating it yields CASSYSGDMAGELFF.

The V and J genes are TRBV28 and TRBJ2-2; maybe TRBD1 (6 bases). Trimming left V 7 bases short and J 6 bases short, with 9 bases between. The CDR3 covers 12 residues. Germline V CDR1 and CDR2: MDHEN, SYDVKM. The CDR3 region has the DNA TGTGCCAGCAACAGGGCTTCCGGGGAGCTGTTTTTT. Residues: CASNRASGELFF.

The gene calls are TRBV6-5 and TRBJ1-1; D not certain. V lost 3 bases and J lost 0, with 11 bases in between. The CDR3 is 15 amino acids. Germline V CDR1 and CDR2: MNHEY, SVGAGI. In DNA form, the CDR3 reads TGTGCCAGCAGTTATTCAGGTATCATGAACACTGAAGCTTTCTTT. Translation gives CASSYSGIMNTEAFF.